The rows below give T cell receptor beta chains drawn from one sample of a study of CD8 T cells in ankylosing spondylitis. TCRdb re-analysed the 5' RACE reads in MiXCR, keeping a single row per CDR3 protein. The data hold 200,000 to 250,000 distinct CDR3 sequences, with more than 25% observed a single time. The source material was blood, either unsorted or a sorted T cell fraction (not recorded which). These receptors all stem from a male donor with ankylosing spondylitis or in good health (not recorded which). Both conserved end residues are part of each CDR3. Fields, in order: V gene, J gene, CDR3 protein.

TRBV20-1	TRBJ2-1	CSAGPGLANGEQFF
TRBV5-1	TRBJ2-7	CASSFSSGSIPYEQYF
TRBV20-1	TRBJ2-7	CSATPGLRSYEQYF
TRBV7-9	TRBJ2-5	CASSPDRLETQYF
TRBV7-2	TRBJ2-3	CASSLVAGGARDTQYF
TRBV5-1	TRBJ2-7	CASSSTRGSYEQYF
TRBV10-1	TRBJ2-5	CASSESGETQYF
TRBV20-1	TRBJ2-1	CSARLLGEGGSSYNEQFF
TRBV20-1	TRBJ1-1	CSARRGGLNTEAFF
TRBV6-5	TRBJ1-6	CASSYLTGYNSPLHF
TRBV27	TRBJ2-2	CASSFFGLAAGELFF
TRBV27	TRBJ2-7	CASSLSIDSRLGEQYF
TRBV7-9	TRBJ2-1	CASSYQPLAGGHNEQFF